The text below deals with one TCR beta chain. This record comes from a study of blood T cell repertoires in COVID-19. Germline values: CDR1 SGHAT, CDR2 FQNNGV. Trimming removed 0 bases from V and 0 bases from J; junction bases left unmatched: 4. The CDR3 loop spans 18 amino acids. Data came from immunoSEQ multiplex PCR; TCRdb stores just in-frame clones and leaves some out. The table lists 110,000 to 150,000 clones, about 80% of them singletons. The specimen sequenced was PBMCs or T cells enriched from blood (not recorded which). The source of this sequence is a woman aged 18-29 years who had been exposed to COVID-19. The J gene is TRBJ2-7, the V gene TRBV11-2; TRBD2 aligns across 14 bases. CDR3 loop: CASSLEGLAGAYSYEQYF. The CDR3 DNA follows: TGTGCCAGCAGCTTAGAGGGACTAGCGGGAGCCTACTCCTACGAGCAGTACTTC.